The rows below give T cell receptor beta chains drawn from one sample of a study of blood T cell repertoires in COVID-19. The protocol was immunoSEQ multiplex PCR, while the TCRdb copy is restricted to in-frame clones and leaves out a portion. The table has some 180,000 clones, 88% seen once. The specimen sequenced was peripheral blood. Receptor source: a man aged 50 or older who had recovered from COVID-19. CDR3s include the opening cysteine and the closing phenylalanine or tryptophan. A D gene is named only where the DNA matches it firmly. Not every row has a clone size; where given, it reads once, few, many or a size class.

V: TRBV6-1
J: TRBJ2-3
length: 16
size: NA
D: TRBD2
CDR3: CASSEASGGVQGTQYF
DNA: TGTGCCAGCAGTGAAGCTAGCGGGGGTGTGCAAGGTACGCAGTATTTT

V: TRBV18
J: TRBJ1-1
length: 15
size: NA
D: TRBD1
CDR3: CASSPETGIGTEAFF
DNA: TGTGCCAGCTCACCAGAGACAGGGATCGGCACTGAAGCTTTCTTT

V: TRBV19
J: TRBJ1-5
length: 17
size: NA
D: NA
CDR3: CASSIKKGGRSNQPQHF
DNA: TGTGCCAGTAGTATTAAAAAGGGGGGGAGAAGCAATCAGCCCCAGCATTTT

V: TRBV11-2
J: TRBJ2-5
length: 12
size: NA
D: NA
CDR3: CASSLRRETQYF
DNA: TGTGCCAGCAGCTTACGCCGGGAGACCCAGTACTTC

V: TRBV7-9
J: TRBJ1-1
length: 15
size: NA
D: NA
CDR3: CASSLVGPSATEAFF
DNA: TGTGCCAGCAGCTTAGTGGGGCCCTCGGCTACTGAAGCTTTCTTT

V: TRBV12-2
J: TRBJ2-1
length: 17
size: NA
D: NA
CDR3: CASRPRPRGPSYNEQFF
DNA: TGTGCAAGTCGCCCCCGGCCGAGGGGGCCATCCTACAATGAGCAGTTCTTC

V: TRBV2
J: TRBJ2-5
length: 14
size: NA
D: TRBD1
CDR3: CASSSGTGRGTQYF
DNA: TGTGCCAGCAGTTCTGGGACAGGCCGGGGGACCCAGTACTTC

V: TRBV14
J: TRBJ2-5
length: 17
size: NA
D: TRBD2
CDR3: CASSLILGLAGAETQYF
DNA: TGTGCCAGCAGCCTAATATTGGGACTAGCGGGAGCGGAGACCCAGTACTTC

V: TRBV24-1
J: TRBJ2-2
length: 15
size: few
D: NA
CDR3: CATSDPRGATGELFF
DNA: TGTGCCACCAGTGATCCCAGGGGGGCGACCGGGGAGCTGTTTTTT

V: TRBV6-2/TRBV6-3
J: TRBJ1-5
length: 15
size: few
D: NA
CDR3: CASSYSTSSNQPQHF
DNA: TGTGCCAGCAGTTACTCGACAAGTAGCAATCAGCCCCAGCATTTT

V: TRBV21-1
J: TRBJ2-7
length: 18
size: NA
D: NA
CDR3: CASSNSRPTSGRANEQYF
DNA: TGTGCCAGCAGCAACTCCAGACCGACTAGCGGGAGGGCGAACGAGCAGTACTTC

V: TRBV2
J: TRBJ2-5
length: 14
size: NA
D: NA
CDR3: CASSPLRSDETQYF
DNA: TGTGCCAGCAGTCCCTTGCGGAGCGACGAGACCCAGTACTTC

V: TRBV6-2/TRBV6-3
J: TRBJ1-1
length: 16
size: NA
D: NA
CDR3: CASSYSNPVPWTEAFF
DNA: TGTGCCAGCAGTTACTCGAATCCAGTCCCCTGGACTGAAGCTTTCTTT

V: TRBV11-2
J: TRBJ1-1
length: 14
size: NA
D: NA
CDR3: CASSFPRGPGEAFF
DNA: TGTGCCAGCAGTTTCCCAAGAGGGCCCGGCGAAGCTTTCTTT

V: TRBV27
J: TRBJ2-2
length: 18
size: NA
D: NA
CDR3: CASSFGGAGATNTGELFF
DNA: TGTGCCAGCAGTTTCGGAGGGGCGGGGGCCACCAACACCGGGGAGCTGTTTTTT

V: TRBV12-3/TRBV12-4
J: TRBJ2-1
length: 11
size: once
D: NA
CDR3: CASSLRGEQFF
DNA: TGTGCCAGCAGTTTACGCGGTGAGCAGTTCTTC